The next 22 T cell receptor beta chains were all read from a single sample in a study of T cell changes during pregnancy in multiple sclerosis. Libraries were prepared by immunoSEQ multiplex PCR; TCRdb keeps only in-frame clonotypes and omits some of them. The sample holds about 62,000 clones, around 93% seen once. Material: peripheral blood, obtained in the second trimester of pregnancy. These receptors came from a female donor in good health, enrolled as a control in a pregnancy study.

The chain uses TRBV7-8 and TRBJ2-5; D may be TRBD2 (7 bases). This CDR3 contains 14 residues. Trimming stripped 1 base from V and 4 bases from J, with 10 bases between. Germline-derived CDR1 and CDR2 are SGHVS and FQNEAQ. Here the CDR3 reads CASSLGGGGETQYF. The CDR3 DNA sequence: TGTGCCAGCAGCTTAGGGGGGGGCGGAGAGACCCAGTACTTC.

The chain recombines TRBV7-2 with TRBJ2-3; possibly TRBD1 for D (6 bases). The germline V and J ends were trimmed by 5 bases and 7 bases, with 19 bases remaining between them. This CDR3 contains 15 residues. Germline V lookup: CDR1 SGHTA, CDR2 FQGNSA. For the CDR3, the DNA is TGTGCCAGCAGCGACGACAGGACCCTTGTAAATACGCAGTATTTT. Protein product: CASSDDRTLVNTQYF. The full variable domain, completed using reference TRBV7-2 and TRBJ2-3, is GAGVSQSPSNKVTEKGKDVELRCDPISGHTALYWYRQSLGQGLEFLIYFQGNSAPDKSGLPSDRFSAERTGGSVSTLTIQRTQQEDSAVYLCASSDDRTLVNTQYFGPGTRLTVL.

The chain recombines TRBV5-4 with TRBJ1-1; no clear D gene. CDR3 length equals 14 residues. V lost 0 bases to trimming and J lost 9 bases, with 15 bases between them. Germline values: CDR1 SGHNT, CDR2 YYREEE (reference sequence). The chain's CDR3 is CASSLGAFPDKAFF. The CDR3 DNA reads as TGTGCCAGCAGCTTGGGGGCCTTCCCGGATAAAGCTTTCTTT.

V usage is TRBV28 and J usage is TRBJ2-7; tentatively, D is TRBD1 (6 bases). The V end was cut by 7 bases, the J end by 2 bases, with 21 bases between. This CDR3 is 16 amino acids long. Germline assignment: CDR1 MDHEN and CDR2 SYDVKM. The CDR3 DNA reads TGTGCCAGCAATCTAGCCCTGACAGGTCACCCCTACGAGCAGTACTTC. This gives the protein CASNLALTGHPYEQYF.

V usage is TRBV6-1 and J usage is TRBJ1-5; D perhaps matches TRBD1 (6 bases). V lost 7 bases and J 3 bases, leaving 16 bases between the germline ends. The germline V gene encodes CDR1 MNHNS and CDR2 SASEGT. The CDR3 loop spans 15 amino acids. The CDR3 coding sequence is TGTGCCAGCAACAGACAGGAGACAGACAATCAGCCCCAGCATTTT. The encoded protein is CASNRQETDNQPQHF.

The V and J genes are TRBV7-9 and TRBJ1-1; 7 bases line up with TRBD1. The ends lost 5 bases at V and 2 bases at J; junction bases unmatched: 8. This CDR3 is built from 15 residues. Germline V lookup: CDR1 SEHNR, CDR2 FQNEAQ (reference sequence). The CDR3 DNA reads as TGTGCCAGCAGCCCGAGGGACAGCCCTAACACTGAAGCTTTCTTT. As protein: CASSPRDSPNTEAFF. Full variable domain (outside the CDR3, taken from reference TRBV7-9 and TRBJ1-1): DTGVSQNPRHKITKRGQNVTFRCDPISEHNRLYWYRQTLGQGPEFLTYFQNEAQLEKSRLLSDRFSAERPKGSFSTLEIQRTEQGDSAMYLCASSPRDSPNTEAFFGQGTRLTVV.

The chain combines TRBV7-8 with TRBJ2-6; D is uncertain. Trimming stripped 1 base from V and 0 bases from J, with 4 bases between. This CDR3 is 15 amino acids long. The V gene's germline CDR1 is SGHVS and CDR2 FQNEAQ. The DNA for the CDR3 is TGTGCCAGCAGCTTAGACAGCTCTGGGGCCAACGTCCTGACTTTC. Protein product: CASSLDSSGANVLTF.

This clone turned up a few times. The sample holds other DNA sequences that translate to the same CDR3. The rearrangement joins TRBV7-2 to TRBJ1-2; 7 bases are a match to TRBD1. The ends lost 5 bases at V and 6 bases at J; junction bases unmatched: 9. CDR1 is SGHTA, CDR2 FQGNSA, per germline. The length of the CDR3 is 14 residues. The CDR3 DNA sequence: TGTGCCAGCAGCCCACGACAGGGTTTAGATGGCTACACCTTC. It codes for CASSPRQGLDGYTF.

The rearrangement uses TRBV29-1 and TRBJ1-2; D not certain. CDR1 and CDR2 (germline): SQVTM, ANQGSEA. Deletions cut 4 bases from V and 4 bases from J, with 16 bases between. The CDR3 loop spans 14 amino acids. The CDR3: CSVGTADRGYGYTF. The CDR3 nucleotides are TGCAGCGTTGGCACGGCCGACCGGGGCTATGGCTACACCTTC.

The rearrangement joins TRBV30 to TRBJ1-2; D is perhaps TRBD1 (5 bases). CDR3 size: 12 residues. From germline, CDR1 is GTSNPN and CDR2 SVGIG (reference sequence). V lost 3 bases, J lost 3 bases, and 8 bases lay in between. The CDR3 spells CAWRQGDYGYTF. CDR3 in DNA: TGTGCCTGGAGGCAGGGTGACTATGGCTACACCTTC.

The chain couples TRBV5-1 to TRBJ2-5; 10 bases fit TRBD2. CDR1 is SGHRS and CDR2 is YFSETQ in the germline V gene. This CDR3 has 15 residues. With 4 bases clipped from V and 7 bases from J, the junction kept 10 bases outside the gene matches. The CDR3 here is CASSSDSGGAGTQYF. CDR3 DNA: TGCGCCAGCAGCAGCGACAGCGGGGGGGCAGGGACCCAGTACTTC.

This rearrangement joins TRBV5-4 to TRBJ2-5; D is perhaps TRBD2 (6 bases). The germline V gene has CDR1 SGHNT and CDR2 YYREEE (reference sequence). V shed 2 bases and J shed 4 bases, with 15 bases lying between them. The length of the CDR3 is 15 residues. Here the CDR3 reads CASSFGGASLETQYF. The CDR3 bases are TGTGCCAGCAGCTTTGGAGGGGCCTCGTTAGAGACCCAGTACTTC.

The genes are TRBV5-6 and TRBJ1-4, with 8 bases lining up with TRBD1. The CDR3 runs 15 residues. V trimming: 4 bases; J trimming: 8 bases; junction bases outside the gene matches: 10. Germline V gene lookup returns CDR1 SGHDT and CDR2 YYEEEE. The CDR3 nucleotides are TGTGCCAGCAGCCTGGGGGGGACAGGTCGCGAAAAACTGTTTTTT. Residues: CASSLGGTGREKLFF.

This rearrangement joins TRBV9 to TRBJ2-3; 9 nucleotides line up with TRBD2. Germline CDR1 and CDR2: SGDLS and YYNGEE. The CDR3 consists of 14 residues. Losses at the gene ends were 2 bases for V and 6 bases for J; bases not matched to a gene: 4. CDR3 region: CASSVLAGWDTQYF. CDR3 DNA: TGTGCCAGCAGCGTCCTAGCGGGGTGGGATACGCAGTATTTT.

Only a few counts were recorded for this clone. V usage is TRBV11-2 and J usage is TRBJ2-7; a weak D match, TRBD2 (5 bases). Germline CDR1 and CDR2: SGHAT and FQNNGV. This CDR3 is 16 amino acids long. The ends were cut back, 0 bases at V and 4 bases at J, with 16 bases in the middle. CDR3 nucleotide sequence: TGTGCCAGCAGCTTAGACGGGGTGAGGATCGGTTACGAGCAGTACTTC. It encodes CASSLDGVRIGYEQYF.

The V gene is TRBV10-2, the J gene TRBJ2-2; 10 nucleotides match TRBD1. V lost 9 bases to trimming and J lost 4 bases; unmatched junction nucleotides: 5. The CDR3 runs to 14 residues. CDR1 is WSHSY, CDR2 SAAADI, per germline. The CDR3 nucleotides are TGCGCCAGTCGGGACAGGGGAAGCACCGGGGAGCTGTTTTTT. Residues: CASRDRGSTGELFF.

The chain couples TRBV7-9 to TRBJ2-5, with TRBD2 as a possible D gene (7 bases). CDR3 length: 14 residues. CDR1 is SEHNR, CDR2 FQNEAQ, per germline (reference sequence). The ends were cut back, 5 bases at V and 4 bases at J, with 14 bases in the middle. The DNA of the CDR3 is TGTGCCAGCAGCCCAGCGGGGACAACAGAGACCCAGTACTTC. Translated, it gives CASSPAGTTETQYF.

The genes are TRBV30 and TRBJ2-7; 8 bases are a match to TRBD2. The CDR3 has 13 residues. J gave up 6 bases and V 3 bases, and 7 bases lay outside the gene matches. Germline loops: CDR1 GTSNPN, CDR2 SVGIG (reference sequence). CDR3 sequence (DNA): TGTGCCTGGAGCGGGGGGGCCTCGGGCGAGCAGTACTTC. It yields the protein CAWSGGASGEQYF.

V is TRBV9 and J is TRBJ1-1; 7 positions agree with TRBD1. The germline CDR1 and CDR2 sequences are SGDLS and YYNGEE. V shed 4 bases and J 5 bases; nucleotides not matched to a gene: 2. The CDR3 consists of 12 residues. CDR3 nucleotide sequence: TGTGCCAGCAGCTACAGGGGTACTGAAGCTTTCTTT. Translated: CASSYRGTEAFF.

J is TRBJ2-7 and V is TRBV2; 8 bases agree with TRBD2. V gave up 7 bases and J gave up 8 bases; unmatched junction bases: 7. This CDR3 region has 12 residues. The germline V gene encodes CDR1 SNHLY and CDR2 FYNNEI. Here the CDR3 reads CASMFGGGQQYF. In DNA form, the CDR3 reads TGTGCCAGCATGTTCGGGGGGGGACAGCAGTACTTC. The whole variable domain, remainder taken from reference TRBV2 and TRBJ2-7, is EPEVTQTPSHQVTQMGQEVILRCVPISNHLYFYWYRQILGQKVEFLVSFYNNEISEKSEIFDDQFSVERPDGSNFTLKIRSTKLEDSAMYFCASMFGGGQQYFGPGTRLTVT.

This chain connects TRBV19 to TRBJ1-1; 7 bases align to TRBD1. V shed 7 bases, J shed 2 bases, and the junction held 13 bases outside the gene matches. The CDR3 totals 16 residues. Per the germline V gene, CDR1 is LNHDA and CDR2 is SQIVND (reference sequence). The CDR3, as DNA: TGTGCCAGTATGAGTATGGGAAGACAGGGCAACACTGAAGCTTTCTTT. It codes for CASMSMGRQGNTEAFF.

V and J are TRBV7-8 and TRBJ2-7; 9 bases map to TRBD1. This CDR3 has 14 amino acids. The V segment lost 7 bases and the J segment 4 bases; nucleotides outside the gene matches: 8. Germline V lookup: CDR1 SGHVS, CDR2 FQNEAQ. Written as DNA, the CDR3 is TGTGCCAGCACCTCGGACAGGGGAATATACGAGCAGTACTTC. Its protein is CASTSDRGIYEQYF.